This T cell receptor (beta chain) stems from a study of CD8 T cells in ankylosing spondylitis. Whole-study findings and limits: Disease-linked clones reportedly concentrated significantly in matched ankylosing spondylitis synovial fluid. CD8+ by phenotype, disease-linked clones were relatively rare in peripheral blood. Past research had described some motif variants in reactive arthritis synovial fluid and blood. There was a TCR beta motif, made of several highly homologous variants, that appeared characteristic of ankylosing spondylitis blood.

This clonotype was seen ten or more times. Its antigen is currently unknown. The CDR3 contains 13 residues. Losses at the gene ends were 4 bases for V and 9 bases for J; bases not matched to a gene: 6. Germline V gene sequence: CDR1 LGHNA, CDR2 YNFKEQ. Libraries of TCR beta came from quantitative 5'-RACE with molecular barcodes. Each CDR3 protein is one row after TCRdb ran MiXCR on the 5' RACE reads. The sample lists fewer than 550,000 distinct CDR3 sequences, less than 6% occurring once. V and J are TRBV4-2 and TRBJ2-3, with 8 bases aligning to TRBD2. The TCR sequence derives from a male donor with ankylosing spondylitis. Sequenced input: blood, either unsorted or a sorted T cell fraction (not recorded which). The CDR3 is CASSRGTSQTQYF. CDR3 coding DNA: TGTGCCAGCAGCCGAGGGACTAGTCAAACGCAGTATTTT.